Sequencing of this T cell receptor beta chain was carried out in a study of CD8+ T cells in alopecia areata. Turning to the study itself: In an open-label trial, patients got 5 to 10 mg tofacitinib twice daily.

In each case, RNA was isolated and then reverse transcribed into cDNA as the sequencing template. The data were produced by immunoSEQ multiplex PCR, yet TCRdb's version contains in-frame clones alone and is incomplete. Of 200,000 or so clones listed, about two fifths are singletons. Losses at the gene ends were 6 bases for V and 3 bases for J; bases not matched to a gene: 4. The CDR3 sequence is 14 residues long. Germline values: CDR1 SGHDN, CDR2 FVKESK. Treatment reported: oral pan-JAK inhibitor, 5-10 mg twice daily. Study conclusions and caveats: Resident alphabeta T cells of normal skin are also sequenced in scalp samples. Scalp clonality and expanded CD8+ clones among the top 100 showed significant decreases with tofacitinib. There were many expanded lesional clones persisting in scalp and blood during tofacitinib.

With respect to this clone: Its antigen remains unknown.

This sequence originates from a human donor with alopecia areata. The input for sequencing was CD4+ T cells sorted from blood, taken between weeks 30 and 35, from a patient treated with tofacitinib. The rearrangement joins TRBV14 to TRBJ2-3; 9 nucleotides match TRBD2. CDR3 residues: CASRPSGGTDTQYF. CDR3 nucleotide sequence: TGTGCCAGCAGGCCAAGCGGGGGGACAGATACGCAGTATTTT.